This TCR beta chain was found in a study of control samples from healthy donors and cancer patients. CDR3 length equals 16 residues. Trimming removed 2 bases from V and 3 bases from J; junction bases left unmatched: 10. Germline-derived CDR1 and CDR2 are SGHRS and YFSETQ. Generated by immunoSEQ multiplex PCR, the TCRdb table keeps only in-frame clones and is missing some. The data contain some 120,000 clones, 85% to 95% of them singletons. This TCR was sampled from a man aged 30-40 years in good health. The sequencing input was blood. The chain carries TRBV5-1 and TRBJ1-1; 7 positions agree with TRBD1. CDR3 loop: CASSFIPQGEHTEAFF. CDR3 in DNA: TGCGCCAGCAGCTTTATCCCCCAGGGGGAGCACACTGAAGCTTTCTTT. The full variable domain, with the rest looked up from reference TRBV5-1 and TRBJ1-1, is KAGVTQTPRYLIKTRGQQVTLSCSPISGHRSVSWYQQTPGQGLQFLFEYFSETQRNKGNFPGRFSGRQFSNSRSEMNVSTLELGDSALYLCASSFIPQGEHTEAFFGQGTRLTVV.